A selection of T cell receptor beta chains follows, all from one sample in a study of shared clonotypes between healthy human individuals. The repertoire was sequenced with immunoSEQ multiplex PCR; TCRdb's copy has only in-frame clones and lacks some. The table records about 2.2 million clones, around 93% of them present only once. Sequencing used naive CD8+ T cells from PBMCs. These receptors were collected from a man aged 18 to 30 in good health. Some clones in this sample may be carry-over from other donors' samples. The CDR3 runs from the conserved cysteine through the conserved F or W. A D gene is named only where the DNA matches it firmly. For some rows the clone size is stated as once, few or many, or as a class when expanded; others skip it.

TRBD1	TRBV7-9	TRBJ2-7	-	TGTGCCAGCAGCCCTGACAGGGTAGGATACGAGCAGTACTTC	CASSPDRVGYEQYF
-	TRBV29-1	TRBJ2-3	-	TGCAGCCTAGTAACAGATACGCAGTATTTT	CSLVTDTQYF
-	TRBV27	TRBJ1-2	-	TGTGCCAGCAGTTCTACAGGGAACTATGGCTACACCTTC	CASSSTGNYGYTF
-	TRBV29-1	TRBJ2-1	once	TGCAGCGTTGAAGATCCCGCAGGCTACAATGAGCAGTTCTTC	CSVEDPAGYNEQFF
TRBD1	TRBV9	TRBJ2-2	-	TGTGCCAGCAGCGTGTCGGGACAGGTGAACACCGGGGAGCTGTTTTTT	CASSVSGQVNTGELFF
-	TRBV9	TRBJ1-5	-	TGTGCCAGCAGCGTAGGTTCTGAATCTTTGGTCTCTAGCAATCAGCCCCAGCATTTT	CASSVGSESLVSSNQPQHF
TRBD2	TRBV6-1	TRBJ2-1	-	TGTGCCAGCAGTGTAGCCCTAGCGGGTCCCTACAATGAGCAGTTCTTC	CASSVALAGPYNEQFF
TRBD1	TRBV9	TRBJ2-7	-	TGTGCCAGCAGCAAACAGGGGGCCCACGAGCAGTACTTC	CASSKQGAHEQYF
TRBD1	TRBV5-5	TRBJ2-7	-	TGTGCCAGCAGCTTGGGTCAGGGGGCTCCCTACGAGCAGTACTTC	CASSLGQGAPYEQYF
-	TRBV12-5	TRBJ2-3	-	TGTGCTAGTGCCGATGCCAGGGGCACAGATACGCAGTATTTT	CASADARGTDTQYF
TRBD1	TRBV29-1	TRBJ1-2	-	TGCAGCGTTGAAGAGGACAGGGCTTACTATGGCTACACCTTC	CSVEEDRAYYGYTF
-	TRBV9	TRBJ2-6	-	TGTGCCAGCAGCGTAGCAAAAAATCGCAGCGATGATGCCGTCCTGACTTTC	CASSVAKNRSDDAVLTF
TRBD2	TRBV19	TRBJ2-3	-	TGTGCCAGTGGGGGCCTAGCGGGACTCGATACGCAGTATTTT	CASGGLAGLDTQYF
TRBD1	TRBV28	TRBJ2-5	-	TGTGCCAGCAGGAAAGGGACAGGGAGGGAGACCCAGTACTTC	CASRKGTGRETQYF
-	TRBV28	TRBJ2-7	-	TGTGCCAGCAGTTCTAGATACGAGGCCCCAAATCCTTACGAGCAGTACTTC	CASSSRYEAPNPYEQYF
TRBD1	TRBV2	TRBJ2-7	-	TGTGCCAGCCGGGACAGGGGCATCCACGAGCAGTACTTC	CASRDRGIHEQYF
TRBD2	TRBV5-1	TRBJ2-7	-	TGCGCCAGCACTCCGAACCCATTAATTAGCGGGATCTTCGAGCAGTACTTC	CASTPNPLISGIFEQYF
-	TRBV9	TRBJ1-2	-	TGTGCCAGCAGCGTAGGCTCGGATGGCTACACCTTC	CASSVGSDGYTF
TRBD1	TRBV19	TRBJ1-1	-	TGTGCCAGTAGCTATGGACCGGGACAGGGGAACACTGAAGCTTTCTTT	CASSYGPGQGNTEAFF
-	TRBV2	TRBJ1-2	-	TGTGCCAGCAGTGAATGGGGTAACTATGGCTACACCTTC	CASSEWGNYGYTF
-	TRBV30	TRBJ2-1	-	TGTGCCTGGAGTGTAGGCGCGCTAAATGAGCAGTTCTTC	CAWSVGALNEQFF
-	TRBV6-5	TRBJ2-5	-	TGTGCCAGCAGTTACACCCGCCTCGGAGAGACCCAGTACTTC	CASSYTRLGETQYF
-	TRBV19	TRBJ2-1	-	TGTGCCAGTAGTATAGCGGGAGCTCGGGATGAGCAGTTCTTC	CASSIAGARDEQFF
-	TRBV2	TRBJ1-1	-	TGTGCCAGCAGTGGGGGAGATGGGTACACTGAAGCTTTCTTT	CASSGGDGYTEAFF
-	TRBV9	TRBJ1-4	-	TGTGCCAGCAGCGTAGGAAACGAAAAACTGTTTTTT	CASSVGNEKLFF
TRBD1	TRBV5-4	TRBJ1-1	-	TGTGCCAGCAGCCCGGCCGCGACAGGGGGCTATTCCACTGAAGCTTTCTTT	CASSPAATGGYSTEAFF
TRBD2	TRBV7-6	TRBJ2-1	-	TGTGCCAGCAGCTCGTTACTAGCGGGAAGGGACAATGAGCAGTTCTTC	CASSSLLAGRDNEQFF
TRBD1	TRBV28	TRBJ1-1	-	TGTGCCAGCAGTTTATTAGGGACAGGGAACACTGAAGCTTTCTTT	CASSLLGTGNTEAFF
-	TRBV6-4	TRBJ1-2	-	TGTGCCAGCAGTGACTCGAGTGGAACTAACTATGGCTACACCTTC	CASSDSSGTNYGYTF
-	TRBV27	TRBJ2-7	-	TGTGCCAGCAGTTTAGCGGGACCCCTCTCCTACGAGCAGTACTTC	CASSLAGPLSYEQYF
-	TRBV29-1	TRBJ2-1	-	TGCAGCGTTGTCTGGGGAAACTCCTACAATGAGCAGTTCTTC	CSVVWGNSYNEQFF
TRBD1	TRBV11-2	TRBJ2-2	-	TGTGCCAGCAGCCAGGGGGCGGCCGGGGAGCTGTTTTTT	CASSQGAAGELFF
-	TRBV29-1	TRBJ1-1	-	TGCAGCGTTGAAGGGGGGGTACCTGAAGCTTTCTTT	CSVEGGVPEAFF
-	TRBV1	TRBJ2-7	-	TGCACCAGCAGCCAAGACGTGTACCCTTACGAGCAGTACTTC	CTSSQDVYPYEQYF
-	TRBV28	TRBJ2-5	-	TGTGCCAGCAGTTTAGCGGTTGAGACCCAGTACTTC	CASSLAVETQYF
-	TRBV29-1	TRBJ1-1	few	TGCAGCGTTGAAGAAGACGGGGGAGCTTTCTTT	CSVEEDGGAFF
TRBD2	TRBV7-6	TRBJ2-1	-	TGTGCCAGCAGCTTATTATCTGCGGGAGAGTTGCAGTTCTTC	CASSLLSAGELQFF
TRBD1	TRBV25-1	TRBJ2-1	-	TGTGCCAGCAGTGACGGGCTCATCCCCGGACAGGACCCGTTCTTC	CASSDGLIPGQDPFF
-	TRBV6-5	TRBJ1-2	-	TGTGCCAGCACCTGGGGCGGGGGAGGCTACACCTTC	CASTWGGGGYTF
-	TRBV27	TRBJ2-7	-	TGTGCCAGCAGTTTAAAGCCCCACACCAGCGAGCAGTACTTC	CASSLKPHTSEQYF
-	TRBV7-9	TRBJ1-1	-	TGTGCCAGCAGCTTAGCCCCGAACACTGAAGCTTTCTTT	CASSLAPNTEAFF
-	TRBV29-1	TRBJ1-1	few	TGTAGCGCCGGGCCGGCTGAAGCTTTCTTT	CSAGPAEAFF
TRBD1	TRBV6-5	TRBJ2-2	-	TGTGCCAGCAGGGTCACAGGGGTGGCCGGGGAGCTGTTTTTT	CASRVTGVAGELFF
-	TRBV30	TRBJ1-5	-	TGTGCCTGGAACCCAACGGGGAATCAGCCCCAGCATTTT	CAWNPTGNQPQHF
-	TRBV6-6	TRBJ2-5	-	TGTGCCAGCAGTTATCTTCAGATTGCCGGGGAGACCCAGTACTTC	CASSYLQIAGETQYF
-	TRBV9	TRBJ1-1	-	TGTGCCAGCAGCGTAGGGCTGACACGGAACACTGAAGCTTTCTTT	CASSVGLTRNTEAFF